The 10 T cell receptor beta chains in this list originate from one sample, sequenced in a study of blood T cell repertoires in COVID-19. Sequenced by immunoSEQ multiplex PCR; TCRdb stores in-frame clones only, minus some. The top ten clones hold 1% to 1.5% of a sample with about 400,000 clones, roughly nine tenths of them seen once. Sequencing was done on a sample of peripheral blood. These receptors all come from a man aged 35-49 years with acute or convalescent COVID-19.

The V and J genes are TRBV10-2 and TRBJ2-3; a possible D gene is TRBD1 (6 bases). Germline loops: CDR1 WSHSY, CDR2 SAAADI. V lost 8 bases and J 3 bases, leaving 24 bases between the germline ends. This CDR3 is 17 amino acids long. CDR3 coding DNA: TGCGCCAGCGCCTCAGGGATTGGACCGGGGACAACAGATACGCAGTATTTT. It encodes CASASGIGPGTTDTQYF.

The V gene is TRBV3-1 (or the pseudogene TRBV3-2), the J gene TRBJ1-5; D is perhaps TRBD1 (5 bases). V gave up 1 base and J gave up 1 base, with 8 bases separating them. The germline CDR1 and CDR2 sequences are LGHDT and YNNKEL (reference sequence). The CDR3 runs to 15 residues. CDR3 DNA: TGTGCCAGCAGCCAAGTTCAGGGAAGCAATCAGCCCCAGCATTTT. Protein: CASSQVQGSNQPQHF.

About this clone itself: The junction does not match germline at one end; this may be a read error. The rearrangement uses TRBV5-1 and TRBJ2-7; D possibly corresponds to TRBD1 (6 bases). This CDR3 region has 15 residues. CDR1 SGHRS and CDR2 YFSETQ come from the germline V gene. CDR3 in DNA: TGCGCCAGCAGATTGGGGACATATGACTCCTACGAGCAGTACTTC. Translation gives CASRLGTYDSYEQYF.

This chain joins TRBV4-1 and TRBJ2-3; D gene uncertain. This CDR3 spans 14 amino acids. Germline-derived CDR1 and CDR2 are MGHRA and YSYEKL. Deletions cut 0 bases from V and 0 bases from J, with 4 bases between. The CDR3 is CASSQESSTDTQYF. The CDR3, as DNA: TGCGCCAGCAGCCAAGAAAGCAGCACAGATACGCAGTATTTT.

Turning to this clone: The same CDR3 arises from other DNA sequences in this sample as well. The chain combines TRBV27 with TRBJ1-2; D possibly corresponds to TRBD1 (6 bases). The CDR3 loop spans 13 amino acids. Per the germline V gene, CDR1 is MNHEY and CDR2 is SMNVEV (reference sequence). The V end lost 2 bases, the J end lost 3 bases, and 7 bases lay between the germline ends. The CDR3 is CASSLNRDYGYTF. The CDR3 nucleotides are TGTGCCAGCAGTTTAAACAGGGACTATGGCTACACCTTC.

The gene calls are TRBV9 and TRBJ2-2, with TRBD1 matching over 8 bases. The CDR3 extends over 16 amino acids. With 0 bases clipped from V and 7 bases from J, the junction kept 8 bases outside the gene matches. CDR1 is SGDLS and CDR2 is YYNGEE in the germline V gene. CDR3 amino acids: CASSVERQGAGGELFF. The CDR3 DNA follows: TGTGCCAGCAGCGTAGAACGGCAGGGGGCAGGCGGGGAGCTGTTTTTT.

The rearrangement joins TRBV7-9 to TRBJ1-2, with a tentative D call TRBD1 (5 bases). This CDR3 comprises 14 residues. Trimming took off 5 bases at V and 6 bases at J, with 16 bases between the two ends. Germline values: CDR1 SEHNR, CDR2 FQNEAQ (reference sequence). CDR3 sequence: CASSPTWGEDGYTF. The CDR3 nucleotides are TGTGCCAGCAGCCCCACGTGGGGGGAGGATGGCTACACCTTC.

The chain has TRBV5-5 and TRBJ2-3; 9 positions match TRBD1. Trimming cost V 2 bases and J 3 bases; bases outside gene matches: 13. Germline CDR1 reads SGHKS; CDR2 reads YYEKEE (reference sequence). The CDR3 totals 18 residues. CDR3 bases: TGTGCCAGCAGCTTACACCCGGGACAGGGTGTGAGGACAGATACGCAGTATTTT. It codes for CASSLHPGQGVRTDTQYF.

The chain uses TRBV28 and TRBJ2-3; TRBD2 matches 13 bases. Looked up from germline, CDR1 is MDHEN and CDR2 is SYDVKM. With 3 bases clipped from V and 0 bases from J, the junction kept 6 bases outside the gene matches. CDR3 size: 18 residues. CDR3 coding DNA: TGTGCCAGCAGTTTCTCACTAGCGGGGGGGAGTAGCACAGATACGCAGTATTTT. Protein product: CASSFSLAGGSSTDTQYF.

This clone showed up just once. DNA for the CDR3: TGTGCCAGCAGCTTCCAACCGCAGGGGGAAGCTTTCTTT. This translates into CASSFQPQGEAFF. The rearrangement uses TRBV7-3 and TRBJ1-1, with TRBD1 as a possible D gene (6 bases). The germline V gene encodes CDR1 SGHTA and CDR2 FQGTGA. CDR3 size: 13 residues. V was trimmed by 3 bases and J by 8 bases, leaving 13 bases between them. Based on the CDR3 plus reference TRBV7-3 and TRBJ1-1, the full variable domain is GAGVSQTPSNKVTEKGKYVELRCDPISGHTALYWYRQSLGQGPEFLIYFQGTGAADDSGLPNDRFFAVRPEGSVSTLKIQRTERGDSAVYLCASSFQPQGEAFFGQGTRLTVV.